Each of the 21 T cell receptor beta chains below was sequenced from the same sample in a study of blood T cells in healthy people across ages. Sample-barcoded 5' priming and a J-beta primer mix drove a second PCR of 7 to 11 cycles. MiXCR, applied by TCRdb to the 5' RACE reads, yields one record per CDR3 protein. The data hold some 1.5 million distinct CDR3 sequences, with roughly 28% observed a single time. Sequencing was carried out using blood. The receptor source for this set is a woman aged 25-40 years in good health.

Many counts were recorded for this clonotype. The genes are TRBV5-1 and TRBJ2-7; a weak D match, TRBD2 (8 bases). Germline CDR1 and CDR2: SGHRS and YFSETQ. The ends were cut back, 4 bases at V and 6 bases at J, with 20 bases in the middle. The CDR3 is made up of 15 amino acids. This CDR3 reads CASSPKGGGGFEQYF. The CDR3 coding sequence is TGCGCCAGCAGCCCCAAAGGGGGCGGGGGGTTCGAGCAGTACTTC.

This clonotype was detected once. A much larger clone sits a single nucleotide away, making a read error possible. The V call is TRBV20-1, the J call TRBJ2-7, with a weak D call TRBD2 (5 bases). Looked up from germline, CDR1 is DFQATT and CDR2 is SNEGSKA (reference sequence). The length of the CDR3 is 15 residues. Between the trimmed V and J ends, which lost 0 bases and 3 bases, there was a span of 15 bases. For the CDR3, the DNA is TGCAGTGCTAGAGATCTGGGGAGAACCAGCTACGAGCAGTACGTC. This gives the protein CSARDLGRTSYEQYV.

The chain is built from TRBV4-3 and TRBJ1-4, with D maybe TRBD1 (5 bases). V lost 0 bases to trimming and J lost 7 bases, with 12 bases between them. The germline CDR1 and CDR2 sequences are LGHNA and YSLEER. The CDR3 runs 15 residues. This CDR3 reads CASSQDRGRSEKLFF. CDR3 DNA: TGCGCCAGCAGCCAAGATCGGGGCCGAAGTGAAAAACTGTTTTTT.

V and J are TRBV12-3 or TRBV12-4 and TRBJ1-2, with 7 bases fitting TRBD1. The CDR3 runs 13 residues. J was trimmed by 4 bases and V by 5 bases; bases with no gene match: 4. The CDR3 protein is CASSKQGIYGYTF. Here the CDR3 DNA reads TGTGCCAGCAGTAAACAGGGGATCTATGGCTACACCTTC.

V usage is TRBV28 and J usage is TRBJ2-6; 7 bases line up with TRBD1. The CDR3 runs to 15 residues. After removal of 3 bases from V and 4 bases from J, the junction contained 3 bases not matched to a gene. Germline assignment: CDR1 MDHEN and CDR2 SYDVKM. The CDR3 bases are TGTGCCAGCAGTTTGACGACAGGGGGGGCCAACGTCCTGACTTTC. It is translated as CASSLTTGGANVLTF.

This clonotype was recorded a few times. This chain joins TRBV9 and TRBJ2-1; 9 bases are a match to TRBD2. V shed 0 bases, J shed 7 bases, and the junction held 11 bases outside the gene matches. The germline CDR1 and CDR2 sequences are SGDLS and YYNGEE. The CDR3 contains 17 residues. In nucleotides, the CDR3 is TGTGCCAGCAGCGTAGTAGGGAGCGGCGGGAGGGCGAATGAGCAGTTCTTC. Protein sequence: CASSVVGSGGRANEQFF.

There are a few counts of this clonotype. CDR3 sequence (DNA): TGTGCCATCAGTGAGTCGGTCGATTCACCCCTCCACTTT. Translating it yields CAISESVDSPLHF. V and J are TRBV10-3 and TRBJ1-6, with unresolved D. V shed 0 bases and J shed 8 bases, with 5 bases lying between them. The CDR3 consists of 13 residues. CDR1 ENHRY and CDR2 SYGVKD come from the germline V gene.

A remark on this clonotype: This may be a read error: a much more frequent sequence differs by one nucleotide. The V call is TRBV2, the J call TRBJ2-1; perhaps D is TRBD1 or TRBD2 (6 bases each). Germline loops: CDR1 SNHLY, CDR2 FYNNEI. Trimming stripped 4 bases from V and 7 bases from J, with 11 bases between. The length of the CDR3 is 13 residues. The CDR3 bases are TGTGCCAGCAGTGGACGGGGGCGTAATGAGCAGTTCTTC. Its translation is CASSGRGRNEQFF. The variable domain in full, completed from reference TRBV2 and TRBJ2-1, reads EPEVTQTPSHQVTQMGQEVILRCVPISNHLYFYWYRQILGQKVEFLVSFYNNEISEKSEIFDDQFSVERPDGSNFTLKIRSTKLEDSAMYFCASSGRGRNEQFFGPGTRLTVL.

This clonotype appeared a single time. Compared with germline, one end of the junction differs, possibly owing to a read error. The chain links TRBV7-3 to TRBJ2-3; 7 bases agree with TRBD2. CDR1 SGHTA and CDR2 FQGTGA come from the germline V gene. The CDR3 loop spans 15 amino acids. The DNA for the CDR3 is TGTGCCAGCAGCCTAACGGGGGGACGAGAAGATACGCAGTATTTT. It specifies CASSLTGGREDTQYF.

This clonotype turned up a few times. This chain links TRBV7-9 with TRBJ1-3; D unresolved. V was cut by 2 bases and J by 4 bases, with 15 bases left in between. Germline loops: CDR1 SEHNR, CDR2 FQNEAQ (reference sequence). The CDR3 is 16 amino acids. The CDR3 protein is CASSLNSPSGGNTIYF. The CDR3 DNA follows: TGTGCCAGCAGCTTAAATAGTCCCTCGGGCGGAAACACCATATATTTT.

V and J are TRBV6-2 or TRBV6-3 and TRBJ2-1; possible D gene TRBD2, 6 bases. The CDR3 runs 19 residues. Germline CDR1 is MNHEY and CDR2 is SVGEGT. Trimming took 7 bases from V and 5 from J, leaving 30 bases between them. CDR3 DNA: TGTGCCAGCACGTCCCCTCTAGCGTGGGAGAGTGGGTCCCACAATGAGCAGTTCTTC. This codes for CASTSPLAWESGSHNEQFF.

CDR3 amino acids: CASSQHVEGRTEAFF. The CDR3 nucleotides are TGTGCCAGCAGTCAACACGTAGAGGGGCGCACTGAAGCTTTCTTT. The J gene is TRBJ1-1, the V gene TRBV12-3 or TRBV12-4, with TRBD1 as a possible D gene (5 bases). The CDR3 is 15 amino acids. With 5 bases removed from V and 4 bases from J, the gap between germline ends came to 17 bases.

The rearrangement uses TRBV6-6 and TRBJ2-4; 7 bases map to TRBD1. Looked up from germline, CDR1 is MNHNY and CDR2 is SVGAGI (reference sequence). The V gene end was trimmed by 5 bases and the J gene end by 3 bases; junction bases not matched to a gene: 7. The length of the CDR3 is 15 residues. The CDR3: CASSRGGSNKNIQYF. The CDR3 DNA reads TGTGCCAGCAGTAGAGGGGGCTCAAACAAAAACATTCAGTACTTC.

In its sample, this clonotype was seen a few times. The gene calls are TRBV6-5 and TRBJ2-1; D is perhaps TRBD1 (5 bases). The length of the CDR3 is 16 residues. Germline values: CDR1 MNHEY, CDR2 SVGAGI. V was trimmed by 7 bases and J by 0 bases, leaving 16 bases between them. The CDR3 nucleotides are TGTGCCAGCAAGAGCAGGGTGGGTAGCTCCTACAATGAGCAGTTCTTC. Its translation: CASKSRVGSSYNEQFF.

This clonotype was seen repeatedly, ten times or more. This chain links TRBV7-2 with TRBJ2-1; 8 positions match TRBD1. J gave up 8 bases and V 5 bases, and 2 bases lay outside the gene matches. Per the germline V gene, CDR1 is SGHTA and CDR2 is FQGNSA. This CDR3 region has 12 residues. The CDR3 DNA reads TGTGCCAGCAGCCGACAGGGGTATGAGCAGTTCTTC. Protein product: CASSRQGYEQFF.

This clonotype was seen only a few times. The V and J genes are TRBV19 and TRBJ2-1, with TRBD2 matching over 14 bases. Germline V gives CDR1 LNHDA, CDR2 SQIVND (reference sequence). After removal of 5 bases from V and 7 bases from J, the junction contained 10 bases not matched to a gene. This CDR3 has 17 residues. The CDR3 spells CASSRRLAGGPVNEQFF. CDR3 sequence (DNA): TGTGCCAGTAGTCGGAGACTAGCGGGAGGGCCGGTGAATGAGCAGTTCTTC. The variable domain in full, completed from reference TRBV19 and TRBJ2-1, reads DGGITQSPKYLFRKEGQNVTLSCEQNLNHDAMYWYRQDPGQGLRLIYYSQIVNDFQKGDIAEGYSVSREKKESFPLTVTSAQKNPTAFYLCASSRRLAGGPVNEQFFGPGTRLTVL.

CDR3 region: CASGRGTSTDTQYF. CDR3 in DNA: TGTGCTAGTGGTCGGGGAACTAGCACAGATACGCAGTATTTT. The rearrangement joins TRBV12-5 to TRBJ2-3; D perhaps matches TRBD2 (5 bases). This CDR3 contains 14 residues. CDR1 is LGHNT, CDR2 FRNRAP, per germline. Trimming shortened V by 5 bases and J by 0 bases, and 9 bases separated the two germline ends.

V usage is TRBV6-5 and J usage is TRBJ1-1, with D possibly being TRBD1 (6 bases). Trimming pared 6 bases from V and 4 bases from J, leaving 18 bases between. Germline loops: CDR1 MNHEY, CDR2 SVGAGI. The CDR3 spans 15 residues. The CDR3 nucleotides read TGTGCCAGCAGACAATCTGACAGGTCGCCCACTGAAGCTTTCTTT. Translation: CASRQSDRSPTEAFF.

Ten or more counts support this clonotype. V is TRBV7-2 and J is TRBJ1-5; 10 bases align to TRBD1. CDR3 length: 17 amino acids. V trimming: 4 bases; J trimming: 4 bases; junction bases outside the gene matches: 10. CDR1 and CDR2 (germline): SGHTA, FQGNSA. The CDR3 DNA reads as TGTGCCAGCAGCTACACCGGGACAGGGGCCACAAATCAGCCCCAGCATTTT. Translation gives CASSYTGTGATNQPQHF.

There are a few counts of this clonotype. The rearrangement links TRBV20-1 to TRBJ2-3; 8 positions agree with TRBD1. J lost 0 bases, V lost 3 bases, and 5 bases had no gene match. The CDR3 loop spans 15 amino acids. The germline CDR1 and CDR2 sequences are DFQATT and SNEGSKA (reference sequence). Written as DNA, the CDR3 is TGCAGTGCTAGCTCGGACAGGGAGAGCACAGATACGCAGTATTTT. Residues: CSASSDRESTDTQYF.

There are many counts of this clonotype. V gene TRBV7-2 combines with J gene TRBJ2-1; TRBD2 might be the D (5 bases). Germline CDR1 and CDR2: SGHTA and FQGNSA. The germline V and J ends were trimmed by 5 bases and 5 bases, with 22 bases remaining between them. This CDR3 has 17 residues. CDR3 sequence: CASSQRGAAMIHNEQFF. In DNA, the CDR3 is TGTGCCAGCAGCCAGCGAGGAGCGGCCATGATCCACAATGAGCAGTTCTTC.